This is a list of T cell receptor beta chains from one sample in a study of Graves' ophthalmopathy and Graves' hyperthyroidism. In TCRdb, the multiplex PCR reads were re-called with MiXCR into one record per CDR3 protein. The sample lists some 520,000 distinct CDR3 sequences, about 15% occurring once. Specimen: blood. The receptors originated from a woman in her twenties or thirties with Graves' ophthalmopathy. The CDR3 runs from the conserved cysteine through the conserved F or W. The order of the fields is CDR3 DNA, CDR3 protein, D gene, J gene, V gene, clone size. A D gene is named only where the DNA matches it firmly. Clone size is not always given. Where it is, it says once, few, many or a class for expanded clones.

TGTGCCAGTAGTATCACGGGGGCCCGAGAGACCCAGTACTTC	CASSITGARETQYF	NA	TRBJ2-5	TRBV19	many
TGTGCCAGCAGTGATGGGGACAGAGTCCAAGAGACCCAGTACTTC	CASSDGDRVQETQYF	TRBD1	TRBJ2-5	TRBV6-1	many
TGTGCCAGCAGTTCTGCCCTTGGGAACTATGGCTACACCTTC	CASSSALGNYGYTF	NA	TRBJ1-2	TRBV27	many
TGTGCCAGCAGCTTGTTGGCCCCGGGTGAGCCCCAGCATTTT	CASSLLAPGEPQHF	NA	TRBJ1-5	TRBV5-5	NA
TGCAGTGCTAGCCCCTCGGGGCCCAATCAGCCCCAGCATTTT	CSASPSGPNQPQHF	NA	TRBJ1-5	TRBV20-1	NA
TGCAGCGTTGTTCGGGGGCCGGGAGAGACCCAGTACTTC	CSVVRGPGETQYF	NA	TRBJ2-5	TRBV29-1	many
TGTGCCATTTCCGACAGGGATCAGCCCCAGCATTTT	CAISDRDQPQHF	TRBD1	TRBJ1-5	TRBV6-6	many
TGTGCCTGGAGTGACACAGGAGTGGGGGAGCAGTACTTC	CAWSDTGVGEQYF	NA	TRBJ2-7	TRBV30	NA
TGTGCCAGCAGCTTAGGTTGGGGGCGGTGGAGGGCCCAGTACTTC	CASSLGWGRWRAQYF	NA	TRBJ2-5	TRBV7-2	few
TGTGCCAGCAGCTTCAGAGAGGTCTTTGGGGACCACCGCTATGGCTACACCTTC	CASSFREVFGDHRYGYTF	NA	TRBJ1-2	TRBV11-2	NA
TGTGCCAGCAGCGTAGTTGCCACCTCCTACGAGCAGTACTTC	CASSVVATSYEQYF	NA	TRBJ2-7	TRBV9	NA
TGTGCCAGCAGTTACTCGACAGGGGAAGGGAATCAGCCCCAGCATTTT	CASSYSTGEGNQPQHF	TRBD1	TRBJ1-5	TRBV6-2/TRBV6-3	many
TGTGCCAGCAGTTTAGGGCAGCGCTACGAGCAGTACTTC	CASSLGQRYEQYF	NA	TRBJ2-7	TRBV12-3/TRBV12-4	many
TGTGCCTGGAGTGTACAACCCACCGGGGAGCTGTTTTTT	CAWSVQPTGELFF	NA	TRBJ2-2	TRBV30	NA
TGTGCCAGCAGTTACTCGAGGGATTGGACCCAGTACTTC	CASSYSRDWTQYF	NA	TRBJ2-5	TRBV6-7	many
TGTGCCAGCAGCTTCAAACAGCTAGGGGCCGGTCGGGTTCGCAATCAGCCCCAGCATTTT	CASSFKQLGAGRVRNQPQHF	NA	TRBJ1-5	TRBV7-2	many
TGTGCCAGCAGTGAACCCGGGACCATCGCAGGGAACATTCAGTACTTC	CASSEPGTIAGNIQYF	NA	TRBJ2-4	TRBV6-1	NA
TGCGCCAGCAGCTTGGGACCCCAAGGGGGAGAGACCCAGTACTTC	CASSLGPQGGETQYF	NA	TRBJ2-5	TRBV5-1	many
TGCAGCGTTGAAGTGGGGACAAGCTCCTACGAGCAGTACTTC	CSVEVGTSSYEQYF	NA	TRBJ2-7	TRBV29-1	many
TGTGCCTGGAGTGTACAGGGGACTGAAGCTTTCTTT	CAWSVQGTEAFF	TRBD1	TRBJ1-1	TRBV30	few
TGTGCCAGCAGTGCCGTAACAGGGTCGGGCACTGAAGCTTTCTTT	CASSAVTGSGTEAFF	NA	TRBJ1-1	TRBV6-1	NA
TGCAGTGCTAGAGCACCCCTGGGACAGGGAGTTTCACCCCTCCACTTT	CSARAPLGQGVSPLHF	TRBD1	TRBJ1-6	TRBV20-1	many
TGTGCCAGCAGTTTAGCCGCCAGGACTATCCTACAAGAGACCCAGTACTTC	CASSLAARTILQETQYF	NA	TRBJ2-5	TRBV12-3/TRBV12-4	many
TGTGCCATCCGTGGACAGGGACTTTTGGAGACCCAGTACTTC	CAIRGQGLLETQYF	TRBD1	TRBJ2-5	TRBV7-9	many
TGTGCCAGCAGTTTAGACCAGGCTCTAGCGGGGCAAGAGACCCAGTACTTC	CASSLDQALAGQETQYF	TRBD2	TRBJ2-5	TRBV12-3/TRBV12-4	many
TGTGCCAGCAGTTCCGGGACATTCCAAGAGACCCAGTACTTC	CASSSGTFQETQYF	NA	TRBJ2-5	TRBV12-3/TRBV12-4	many
TGTGCCATCAGTCTTAGGTCTCAGGGCACTGAAGCTTTCTTT	CAISLRSQGTEAFF	NA	TRBJ1-1	TRBV10-3	many
TGTGCCAGCAGTTTATTCAGGGCGAACACCGGGGAGCTGTTTTTT	CASSLFRANTGELFF	NA	TRBJ2-2	TRBV28	many
TGCAGCCCGAGGGCAATTTTCAGGGAGGGCAATTCACCCCTCCACTTT	CSPRAIFREGNSPLHF	NA	TRBJ1-6	TRBV29-1	many
TGTGCCATCAGTGAGTCGAGATCAGCGAACACTGAAGCTTTCTTT	CAISESRSANTEAFF	NA	TRBJ1-1	TRBV10-3	few
TGTGCCAGCAGCGGGACTAGCGGGCTCTACGAGCAGTACTTC	CASSGTSGLYEQYF	TRBD2	TRBJ2-7	TRBV6-1	many
TGTGCCAGCAGCTTCAACAGGGTCGCTGAAGCTTTCTTT	CASSFNRVAEAFF	NA	TRBJ1-1	TRBV11-2	many
TGCGCCAGTTCCACAGGGGATGACACTGAAGCTTTCTTT	CASSTGDDTEAFF	TRBD1	TRBJ1-1	TRBV10-1	NA
TGTGCCAGCAGTTTCCCCGGGCCCGTTGGATACGAGCAGTACTTC	CASSFPGPVGYEQYF	NA	TRBJ2-7	TRBV28	many
TGTGCCAGCAGCCTTAGGGGGGGCGTAAACTATGGCTACACCTTC	CASSLRGGVNYGYTF	NA	TRBJ1-2	TRBV5-6	NA